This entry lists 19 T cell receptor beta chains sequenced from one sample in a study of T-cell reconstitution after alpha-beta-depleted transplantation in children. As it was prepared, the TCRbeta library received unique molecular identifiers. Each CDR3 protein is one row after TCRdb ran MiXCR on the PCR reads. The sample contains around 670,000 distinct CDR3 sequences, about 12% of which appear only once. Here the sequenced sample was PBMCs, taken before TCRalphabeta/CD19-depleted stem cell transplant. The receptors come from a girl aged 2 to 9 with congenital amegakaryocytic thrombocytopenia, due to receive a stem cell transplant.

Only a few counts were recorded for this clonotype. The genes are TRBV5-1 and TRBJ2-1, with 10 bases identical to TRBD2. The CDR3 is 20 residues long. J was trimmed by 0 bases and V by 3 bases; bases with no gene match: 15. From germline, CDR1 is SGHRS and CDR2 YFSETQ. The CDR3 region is CASSSPRGSSGSASYNEQFF. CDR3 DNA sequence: TGCGCCAGCAGCTCACCACGGGGGTCTAGCGGGAGCGCCTCCTACAATGAGCAGTTCTTC.

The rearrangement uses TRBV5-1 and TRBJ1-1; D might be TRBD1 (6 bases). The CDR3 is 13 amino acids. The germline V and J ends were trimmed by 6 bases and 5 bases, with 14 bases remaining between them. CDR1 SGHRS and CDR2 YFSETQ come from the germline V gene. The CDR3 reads CASTKGEGTEAFF. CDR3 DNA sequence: TGCGCCAGCACCAAGGGGGAGGGTACTGAAGCTTTCTTT.

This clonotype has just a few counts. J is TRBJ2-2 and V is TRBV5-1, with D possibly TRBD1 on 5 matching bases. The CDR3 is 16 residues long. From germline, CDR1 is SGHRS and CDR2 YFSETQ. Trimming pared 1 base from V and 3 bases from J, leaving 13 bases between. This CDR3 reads CASSLLGLGDTGELFF. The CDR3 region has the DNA TGCGCCAGCAGCTTGCTGGGGCTAGGAGACACCGGGGAGCTGTTTTTT.

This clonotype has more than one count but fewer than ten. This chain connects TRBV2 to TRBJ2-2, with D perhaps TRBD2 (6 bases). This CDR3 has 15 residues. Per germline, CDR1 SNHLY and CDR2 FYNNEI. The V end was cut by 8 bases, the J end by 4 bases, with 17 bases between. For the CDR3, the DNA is TGTGCCAGCCGGAGGGACTTCACCTTCACCGGGGAGCTGTTTTTT. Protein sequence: CASRRDFTFTGELFF.

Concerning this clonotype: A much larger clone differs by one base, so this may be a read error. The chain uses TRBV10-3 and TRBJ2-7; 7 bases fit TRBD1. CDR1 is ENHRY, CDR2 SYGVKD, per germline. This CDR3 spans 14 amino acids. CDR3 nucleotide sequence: TGTGCCATCAGTGAACCGGGACAGATCGACGAGCAGCACTTC. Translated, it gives CAISEPGQIDEQHF.

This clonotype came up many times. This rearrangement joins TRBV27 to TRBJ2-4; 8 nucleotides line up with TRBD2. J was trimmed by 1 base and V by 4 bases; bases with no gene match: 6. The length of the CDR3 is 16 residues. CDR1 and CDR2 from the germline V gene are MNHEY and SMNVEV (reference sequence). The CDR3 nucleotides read TGTGCCAGCAGTTCCTGGACTAGCCTTGCCAAAAACATTCAGTACTTC. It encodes CASSSWTSLAKNIQYF.

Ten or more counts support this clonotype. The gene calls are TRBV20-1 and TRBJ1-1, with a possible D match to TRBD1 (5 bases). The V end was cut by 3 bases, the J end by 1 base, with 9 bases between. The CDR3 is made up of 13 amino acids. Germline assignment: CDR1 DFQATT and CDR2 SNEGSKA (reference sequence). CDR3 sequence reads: CSARGTANTEAFF. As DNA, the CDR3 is TGCAGTGCTAGGGGGACTGCGAACACTGAAGCTTTCTTT.

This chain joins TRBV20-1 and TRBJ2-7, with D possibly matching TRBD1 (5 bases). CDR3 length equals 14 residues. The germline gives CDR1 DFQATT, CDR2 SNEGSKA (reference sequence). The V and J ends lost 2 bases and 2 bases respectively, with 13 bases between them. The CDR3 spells CSARSTVLAYEQYF. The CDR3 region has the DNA TGCAGTGCTAGATCGACAGTTCTCGCCTACGAGCAGTACTTC.

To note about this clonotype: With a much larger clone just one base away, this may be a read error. CDR3 sequence: CSAGSGTPKGERFF. The CDR3 DNA follows: TGCAGTGCGGGAAGCGGGACCCCTAAGGGGGAGCGGTTTTTT. The genes are TRBV20-1 and TRBJ2-2; D perhaps matches TRBD2 (7 bases). Germline V lookup: CDR1 DFQATT, CDR2 SNEGSKA (reference sequence). The CDR3 has 14 residues.

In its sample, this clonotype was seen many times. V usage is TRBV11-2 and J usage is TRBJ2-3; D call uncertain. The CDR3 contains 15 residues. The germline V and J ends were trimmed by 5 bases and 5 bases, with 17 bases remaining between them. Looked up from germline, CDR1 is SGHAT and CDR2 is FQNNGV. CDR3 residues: CASSTWEPPLDTQYF. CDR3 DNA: TGTGCCAGCAGCACATGGGAACCGCCACTAGATACGCAGTATTTT.

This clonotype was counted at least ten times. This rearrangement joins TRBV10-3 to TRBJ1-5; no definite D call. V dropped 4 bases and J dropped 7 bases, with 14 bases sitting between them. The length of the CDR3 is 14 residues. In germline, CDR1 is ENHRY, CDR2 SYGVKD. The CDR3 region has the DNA TGTGCCATCAGTGTTGAGGGCTCGAGGCAGCCCCAGCATTTT. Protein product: CAISVEGSRQPQHF.

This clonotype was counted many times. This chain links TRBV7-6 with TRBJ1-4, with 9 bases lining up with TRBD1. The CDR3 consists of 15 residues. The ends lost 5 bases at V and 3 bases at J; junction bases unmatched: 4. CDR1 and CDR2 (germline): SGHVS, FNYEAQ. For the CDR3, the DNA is TGTGCCAGCAGCGTCGGGACAGGGCCTAATGAAAAACTGTTTTTT. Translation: CASSVGTGPNEKLFF.

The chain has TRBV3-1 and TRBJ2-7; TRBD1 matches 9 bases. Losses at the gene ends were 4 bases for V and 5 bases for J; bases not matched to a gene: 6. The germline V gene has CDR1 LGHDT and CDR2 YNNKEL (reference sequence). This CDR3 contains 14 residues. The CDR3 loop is CASSLPGQGNEQYF. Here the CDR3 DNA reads TGTGCCAGCAGCCTTCCGGGACAGGGTAACGAGCAGTACTTC.

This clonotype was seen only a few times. The CDR3 region is CASSLEVLNTGELFF. The CDR3 nucleotides read TGCGCCAGCAGCTTGGAGGTCCTGAACACCGGGGAGCTGTTTTTT. The chain has TRBV5-1 and TRBJ2-2; no firm D call. The CDR3 has 15 amino acids. Trimming took 0 bases from V and 1 from J, leaving 7 bases between them. The germline CDR1 and CDR2 sequences are SGHRS and YFSETQ.

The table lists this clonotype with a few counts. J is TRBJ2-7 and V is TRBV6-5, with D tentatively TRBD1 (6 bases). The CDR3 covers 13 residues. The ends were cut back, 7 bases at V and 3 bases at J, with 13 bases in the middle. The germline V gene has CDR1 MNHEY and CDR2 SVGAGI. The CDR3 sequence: CASTPGRGYEQYF. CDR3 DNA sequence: TGTGCCAGCACCCCGGGCAGGGGCTACGAGCAGTACTTC.

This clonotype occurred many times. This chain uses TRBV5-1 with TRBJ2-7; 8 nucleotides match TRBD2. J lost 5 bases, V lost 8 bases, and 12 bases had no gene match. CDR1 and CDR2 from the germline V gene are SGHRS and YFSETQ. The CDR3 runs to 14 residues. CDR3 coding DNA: TGCGCCAGTTCGCCAGGGACTAGTCCGCACGAGCAGTACTTC. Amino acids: CASSPGTSPHEQYF.

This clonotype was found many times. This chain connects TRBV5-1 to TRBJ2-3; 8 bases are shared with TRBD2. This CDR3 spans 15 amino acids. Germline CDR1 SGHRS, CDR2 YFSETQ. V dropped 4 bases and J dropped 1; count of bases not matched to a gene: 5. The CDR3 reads CASSPGLARTDTQYF. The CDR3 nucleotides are TGCGCCAGCAGCCCTGGACTAGCTCGCACAGATACGCAGTATTTT.

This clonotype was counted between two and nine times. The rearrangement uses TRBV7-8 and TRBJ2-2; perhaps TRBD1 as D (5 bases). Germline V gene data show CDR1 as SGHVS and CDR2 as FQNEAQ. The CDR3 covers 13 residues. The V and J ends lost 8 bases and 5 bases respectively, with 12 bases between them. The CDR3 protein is CASGHRATGELFF. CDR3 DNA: TGTGCCAGCGGACATCGGGCTACCGGGGAGCTGTTTTTT.

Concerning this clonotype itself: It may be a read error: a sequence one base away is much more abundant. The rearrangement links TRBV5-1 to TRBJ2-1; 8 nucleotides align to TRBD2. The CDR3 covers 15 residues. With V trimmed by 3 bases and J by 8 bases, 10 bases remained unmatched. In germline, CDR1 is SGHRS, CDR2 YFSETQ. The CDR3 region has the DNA TGCGCCAGCAGCTCAAGCGGGAGAGGCCCCCATGAGCAGTTCTTC. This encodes CASSSSGRGPHEQFF.